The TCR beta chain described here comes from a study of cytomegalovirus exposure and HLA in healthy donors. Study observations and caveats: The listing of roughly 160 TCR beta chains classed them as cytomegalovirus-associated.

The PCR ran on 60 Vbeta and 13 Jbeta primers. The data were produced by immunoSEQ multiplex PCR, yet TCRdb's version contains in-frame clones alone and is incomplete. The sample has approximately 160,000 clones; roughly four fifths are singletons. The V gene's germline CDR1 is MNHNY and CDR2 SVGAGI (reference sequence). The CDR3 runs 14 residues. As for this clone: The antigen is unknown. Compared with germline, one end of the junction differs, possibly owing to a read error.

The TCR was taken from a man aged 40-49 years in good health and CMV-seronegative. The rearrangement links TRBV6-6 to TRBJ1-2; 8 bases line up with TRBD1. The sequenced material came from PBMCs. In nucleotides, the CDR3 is TGTGCCAGCAGTGACTCGGACAGGGCCTATGGCTACACCTTC. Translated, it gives CASSDSDRAYGYTF.